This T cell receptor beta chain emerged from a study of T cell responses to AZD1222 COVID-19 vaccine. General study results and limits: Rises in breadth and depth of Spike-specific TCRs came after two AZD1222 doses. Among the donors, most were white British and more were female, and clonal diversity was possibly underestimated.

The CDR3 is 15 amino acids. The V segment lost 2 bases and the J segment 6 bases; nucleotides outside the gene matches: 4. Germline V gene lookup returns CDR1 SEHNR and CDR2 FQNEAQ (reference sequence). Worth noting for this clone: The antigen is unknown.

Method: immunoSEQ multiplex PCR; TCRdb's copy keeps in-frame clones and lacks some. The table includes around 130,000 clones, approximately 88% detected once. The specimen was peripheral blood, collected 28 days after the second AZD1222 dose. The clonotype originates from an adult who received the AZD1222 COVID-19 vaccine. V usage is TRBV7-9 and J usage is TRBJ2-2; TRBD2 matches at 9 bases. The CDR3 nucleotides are TGTGCCAGCAGCTTACTTAGCGGGAGCGCCGGGGAGCTGTTTTTT. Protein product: CASSLLSGSAGELFF.